This T cell receptor beta chain was captured in a study of CXCR3-negative and CXCR3-positive naive CD8 T cells. With respect to this clonotype: The antigen remains undetermined.

Whole-study findings and limits: CXCR3 expression dropped partially after cryopreservation, and most assays relied on fresh PBMCs. In naive cells, CXCR3-negative and CXCR3-positive subsets had similar TRBV-TRBJ usage; memory cells differed. Both of the naive subsets showed about the same high diversity, but memory CD8+ cells had much less.

The method, 5' RACE with UMI labels, was used to prepare the TRB cDNA libraries. Following a re-call of the 5' RACE reads, TCRdb has one entry per CDR3 protein and lacks DNA. The sample table sets out over 100,000 distinct CDR3 sequences. The sample consisted of naive CXCR3- CD8+ T cells from blood. Described subset: CD45RO-CCR7+CD27+CD95- naive CD8+ T cells lacking CXCR3 (TNR3-). The TCR originated in a human donor in good health. Some clones in this sample may be carry-over from other donors' samples.

The CDR3 sequence is CASSSAYRLNTGELFF. This chain uses TRBV7-8 with TRBJ2-2. The CDR3 is made up of 16 amino acids. Germline V gives CDR1 SGHVS, CDR2 FQNEAQ.